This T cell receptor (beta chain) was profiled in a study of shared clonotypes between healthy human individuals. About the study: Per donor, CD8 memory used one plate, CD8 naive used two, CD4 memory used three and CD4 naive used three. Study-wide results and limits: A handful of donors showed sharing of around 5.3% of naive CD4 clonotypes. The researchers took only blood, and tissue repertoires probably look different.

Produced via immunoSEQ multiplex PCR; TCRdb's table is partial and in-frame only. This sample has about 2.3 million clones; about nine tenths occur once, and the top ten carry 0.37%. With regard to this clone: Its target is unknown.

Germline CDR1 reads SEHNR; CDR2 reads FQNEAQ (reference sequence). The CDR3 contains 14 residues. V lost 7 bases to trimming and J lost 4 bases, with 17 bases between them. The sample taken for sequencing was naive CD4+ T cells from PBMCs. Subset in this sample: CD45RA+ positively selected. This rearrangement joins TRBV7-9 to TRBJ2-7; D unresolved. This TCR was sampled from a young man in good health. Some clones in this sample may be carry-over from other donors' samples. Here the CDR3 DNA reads TGTGCCAGCACCCACCAATCCGGGCCGTACGAGCAGTACTTC. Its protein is CASTHQSGPYEQYF.